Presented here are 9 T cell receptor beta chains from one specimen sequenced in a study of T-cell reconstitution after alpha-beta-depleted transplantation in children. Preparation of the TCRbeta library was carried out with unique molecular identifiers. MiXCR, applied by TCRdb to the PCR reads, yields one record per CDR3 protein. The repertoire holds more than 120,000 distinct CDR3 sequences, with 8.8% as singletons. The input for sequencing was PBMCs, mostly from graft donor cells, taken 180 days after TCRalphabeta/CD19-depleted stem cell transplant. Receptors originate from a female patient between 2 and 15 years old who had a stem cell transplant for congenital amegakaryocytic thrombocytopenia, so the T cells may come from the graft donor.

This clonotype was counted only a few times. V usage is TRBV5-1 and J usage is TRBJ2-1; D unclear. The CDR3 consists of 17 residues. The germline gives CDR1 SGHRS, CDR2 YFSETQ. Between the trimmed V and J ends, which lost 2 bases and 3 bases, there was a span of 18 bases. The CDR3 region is CASSFTAALPIYNEQFF. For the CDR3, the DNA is TGCGCCAGCAGCTTCACGGCCGCCCTCCCAATCTACAATGAGCAGTTCTTC.

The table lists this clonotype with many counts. Here the CDR3 reads CSALSGRAADTQYF. The DNA of the CDR3 is TGCAGTGCTCTCAGCGGGAGGGCCGCAGATACGCAGTATTTT. The chain joins TRBV20-1 to TRBJ2-3; 10 bases line up with TRBD2. V lost 5 bases, J lost 4 bases, and 6 bases stayed unmatched. This CDR3 has 14 amino acids. Germline loops: CDR1 DFQATT, CDR2 SNEGSKA (reference sequence).

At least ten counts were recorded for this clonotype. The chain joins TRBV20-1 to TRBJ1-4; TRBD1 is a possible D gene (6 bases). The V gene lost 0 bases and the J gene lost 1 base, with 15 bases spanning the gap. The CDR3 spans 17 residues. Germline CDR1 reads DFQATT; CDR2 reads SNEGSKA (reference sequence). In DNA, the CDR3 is TGCAGTGCTAGAGATCTTCACAGGGCGGGAACTAATGAAAAACTGTTTTTT. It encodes CSARDLHRAGTNEKLFF.

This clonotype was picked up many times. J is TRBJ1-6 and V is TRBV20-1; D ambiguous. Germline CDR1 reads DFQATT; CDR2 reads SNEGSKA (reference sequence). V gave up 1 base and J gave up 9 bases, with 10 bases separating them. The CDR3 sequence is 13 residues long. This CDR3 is CSARANLGSPLHF. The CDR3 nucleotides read TGCAGTGCTAGAGCCAATTTGGGTTCACCCCTCCACTTT.

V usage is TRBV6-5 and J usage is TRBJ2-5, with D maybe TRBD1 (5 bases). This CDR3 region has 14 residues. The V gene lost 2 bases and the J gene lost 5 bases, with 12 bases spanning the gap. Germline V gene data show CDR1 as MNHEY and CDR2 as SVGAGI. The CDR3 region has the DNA TGTGCCAGCAGTTACGTGGGGCGGACGGAGACCCAGTACTTC. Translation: CASSYVGRTETQYF.

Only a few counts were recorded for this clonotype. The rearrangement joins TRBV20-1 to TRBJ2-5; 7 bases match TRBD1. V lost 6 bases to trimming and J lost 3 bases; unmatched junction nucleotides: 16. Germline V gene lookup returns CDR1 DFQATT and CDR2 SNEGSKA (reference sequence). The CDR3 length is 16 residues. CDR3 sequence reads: CSAKRTGLREEETQYF. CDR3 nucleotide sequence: TGCAGTGCAAAGAGGACAGGACTGCGTGAGGAAGAGACCCAGTACTTC.

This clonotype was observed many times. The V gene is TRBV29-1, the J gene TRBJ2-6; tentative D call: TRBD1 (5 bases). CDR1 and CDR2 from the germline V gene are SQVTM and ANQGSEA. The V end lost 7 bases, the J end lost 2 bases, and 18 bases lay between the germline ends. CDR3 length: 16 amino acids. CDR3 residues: CSAPPEVGPGANVLTF. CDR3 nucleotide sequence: TGCAGCGCTCCTCCTGAGGTGGGGCCTGGGGCCAACGTCCTGACTTTC.

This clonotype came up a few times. CDR3: CASSEWVTGNTGELFF. The CDR3 nucleotides are TGTGCCAGCAGTGAATGGGTGACAGGGAACACCGGGGAGCTGTTTTTT. The V gene is TRBV6-1, the J gene TRBJ2-2, with a weak D call TRBD1 (6 bases). V was pared by 2 bases and J by 1 base, with 11 bases between. Germline V gene sequence: CDR1 MNHNS, CDR2 SASEGT. This CDR3 has 16 residues.

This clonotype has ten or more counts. The CDR3 DNA is TGTGCCAGCAGCGTAGGAGCAGGGGGAGGGGAGACCCAGTACTTC. This translates into CASSVGAGGGETQYF. The chain is built from TRBV9 and TRBJ2-5, with D perhaps matching TRBD1 or TRBD2 (7 bases each). Germline V gene data show CDR1 as SGDLS and CDR2 as YYNGEE. The CDR3 covers 15 residues. V lost 0 bases, J lost 5 bases, and 14 bases lay in between.